By frequency in the sample, the clone carrying this TCR beta chain is medium-sized. The antigen remains undetermined. Sample treatment: AdE1-LMPpoly-expanded autologous EBV-specific T-cell therapy followed by anti-PD-1 nivolumab. This CDR3 contains 17 residues. Germline assignment: CDR1 MDHEN and CDR2 SYDVKM. V lost 5 bases, J lost 1 base, and 20 bases lay in between. The sample belongs to a study of EBV T-cell therapy then PD-1 blockade in nasopharyngeal carcinoma. Data came from immunoSEQ multiplex PCR; TCRdb stores just in-frame clones and leaves some out. The sample lists 20,000 to 25,000 clones, under 90% occurring once.

The sample consisted of CD8+ T cells from blood, taken at day -245 from a patient whose treatment included autologous EBV-specific T cells and nivolumab. This TCR was recovered from a man in his forties with nasopharyngeal carcinoma. The chain couples TRBV28 to TRBJ1-1; D unclear. The CDR3 DNA sequence: TGTGCCAGCAGTGATATCCGGGCGAGCCTCGGGAACACTGAAGCTTTCTTT. Amino acid sequence: CASSDIRASLGNTEAFF.